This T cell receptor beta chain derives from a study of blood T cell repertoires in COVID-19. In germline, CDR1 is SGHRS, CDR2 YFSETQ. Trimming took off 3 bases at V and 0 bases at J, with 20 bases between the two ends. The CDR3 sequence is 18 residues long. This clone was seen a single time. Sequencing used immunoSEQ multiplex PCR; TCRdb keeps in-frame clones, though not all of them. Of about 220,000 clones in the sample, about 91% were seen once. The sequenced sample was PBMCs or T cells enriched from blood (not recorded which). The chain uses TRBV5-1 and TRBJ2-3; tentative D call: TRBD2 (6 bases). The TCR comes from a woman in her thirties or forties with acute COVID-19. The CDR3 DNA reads TGCGCCAGCAGCTGGGGGTTGCGGGGTGGAACTAGCACAGATACGCAGTATTTT. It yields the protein CASSWGLRGGTSTDTQYF.